The 29 T cell receptor beta chains presented below share a single source sample, sequenced in a study of cytomegalovirus exposure and HLA in healthy donors. The study ran its PCR with 60 Vbeta and 13 Jbeta primers. The method was immunoSEQ multiplex PCR; TCRdb's version includes in-frame clones alone and lacks a portion of them. The sample shows roughly 150,000 clones, around 78% of them seen only once. Sequencing was done on a sample of PBMCs. The receptors were gathered from a woman aged 40 to 50 in good health and CMV-seronegative.

The gene calls are TRBV6-5 and TRBJ2-7; the match to TRBD1 covers 8 bases. CDR3 length: 14 amino acids. Trimming at V came to 7 bases and at J to 4 bases, leaving 9 bases not matched to a gene. Germline loops: CDR1 MNHEY, CDR2 SVGAGI. This chain's CDR3 is CASTDRQGIYEQYF. The CDR3 DNA follows: TGTGCCAGCACCGATAGACAGGGGATTTACGAGCAGTACTTC.

For the CDR3, the DNA is TGCGCCAGCAGCTTGGACGGACATGCCAATGAAAAACTGTTTTTT. Protein: CASSLDGHANEKLFF. This rearrangement joins TRBV5-1 to TRBJ1-4; D is perhaps TRBD1 (5 bases). Trimming stripped 0 bases from V and 5 bases from J, with 11 bases between. CDR3 length: 15 amino acids. Germline V gene sequence: CDR1 SGHRS, CDR2 YFSETQ.

This clone was observed a few times. V usage is TRBV6-1 and J usage is TRBJ2-7; D unresolved. Germline-derived CDR1 and CDR2 are MNHNS and SASEGT. Trimming cost V 8 bases and J 3 bases, with 11 bases left between them. This CDR3 comprises 12 residues. In DNA form, the CDR3 reads TGTGCCAGCCTCTACGGAGTCTACGAGCAGTACTTC. It is translated as CASLYGVYEQYF.

CDR3 amino acids: CASSSTGDPNQPQHF. The CDR3 DNA reads as TGTGCCAGCAGTAGCACAGGTGACCCCAATCAGCCCCAGCATTTT. The V and J genes are TRBV9 and TRBJ1-5; D is perhaps TRBD1 (5 bases). This CDR3 region has 15 residues. Germline V CDR1 and CDR2: SGDLS, YYNGEE. V dropped 5 bases and J dropped 3 bases, with 15 bases sitting between them.

This clone was detected once. CDR3 loop: CASSLDYQETQYF. CDR3 DNA: TGTGCCAGCAGCTTGGACTACCAAGAGACCCAGTACTTC. V is TRBV5-4 and J is TRBJ2-5; unclear D gene. This CDR3 has 13 residues. Trimming took off 0 bases at V and 0 bases at J, with 3 bases between the two ends. Germline CDR1 SGHNT, CDR2 YYREEE (reference sequence).

This clone was seen a handful of times. The chain couples TRBV2 to TRBJ2-5; the match to TRBD1 covers 10 bases. J gave up 7 bases and V 6 bases, and 14 bases lay outside the gene matches. The CDR3 totals 16 residues. Germline loops: CDR1 SNHLY, CDR2 FYNNEI. CDR3 in amino acids: CASRGTGEGLLGTQYF. The CDR3 DNA follows: TGTGCCAGCAGAGGGACAGGGGAGGGTCTTTTGGGGACCCAGTACTTC.

This clone has a handful of counts. V and J are TRBV11-2 and TRBJ2-7; maybe TRBD2 (6 bases). This CDR3 spans 13 amino acids. V was pared by 5 bases and J by 3 bases, with 11 bases between. Germline V CDR1 and CDR2: SGHAT, FQNNGV. The chain's CDR3 is CASSVGTFYEQYF. The CDR3 nucleotides read TGTGCCAGCAGCGTCGGGACTTTCTACGAGCAGTACTTC.

The V gene is TRBV27, the J gene TRBJ1-1; D not certain. The germline gives CDR1 MNHEY, CDR2 SMNVEV (reference sequence). CDR3 length equals 11 residues. Trimming pared 0 bases from V and 7 bases from J, leaving 3 bases between. CDR3 DNA: TGTGCCAGCAGTTTATCCCTTGAAGCTTTCTTT. Residues: CASSLSLEAFF.

Only one count was recorded for this clone. The V gene is TRBV19, the J gene TRBJ2-7; TRBD1 agrees at 10 bases. The CDR3 has 15 residues. The germline V gene has CDR1 LNHDA and CDR2 SQIVND (reference sequence). J was trimmed by 2 bases and V by 3 bases; bases with no gene match: 4. CDR3 nucleotides: TGTGCCAGTAGTATGATGGGACAGGGGACCTACGAGCAGTACTTC. Translated: CASSMMGQGTYEQYF.

The chain has TRBV6-5 and TRBJ1-2; a possible D gene is TRBD1 (6 bases). V was cut by 0 bases and J by 2 bases, with 10 bases left in between. Germline CDR1 is MNHEY and CDR2 is SVGAGI. This CDR3 contains 15 residues. CDR3 in amino acids: CASSYSITGNYGYTF. In DNA, the CDR3 is TGTGCCAGCAGTTACTCGATAACAGGGAACTATGGCTACACCTTC.

The chain uses TRBV6-5 and TRBJ2-2; D is ambiguous. This CDR3 comprises 15 residues. V lost 6 bases and J lost 1, with 12 bases in between. Germline CDR1 reads MNHEY; CDR2 reads SVGAGI. The CDR3 protein is CASRFDNLNTGELFF. In DNA form, the CDR3 reads TGTGCCAGCAGGTTCGACAACTTGAACACCGGGGAGCTGTTTTTT.

The DNA of the CDR3 is TGCGCCAGCAGCTTGGGGCCGCCCGACTACACTGAAGCTTTCTTT. As protein: CASSLGPPDYTEAFF. The chain joins TRBV5-1 to TRBJ1-1, with D hard to call. With 0 bases removed from V and 3 bases from J, the gap between germline ends came to 12 bases. The CDR3 contains 15 residues. Germline-derived CDR1 and CDR2 are SGHRS and YFSETQ.

This chain uses TRBV13 with TRBJ1-1; perhaps TRBD1 as D (6 bases). Trimming cost V 5 bases and J 11 bases, with 15 bases left between them. Germline lookup yields CDR1 PRHDT and CDR2 FYEKMQ (reference sequence). The CDR3 runs to 12 residues. The CDR3 sequence: CASSPGTIEAFF. The DNA of the CDR3 is TGTGCCAGCAGCCCCGGGACAATCGAGGCTTTCTTT.

The chain combines TRBV29-1 with TRBJ2-5, with 9 bases identical to TRBD2. This CDR3 spans 15 amino acids. Germline CDR1 and CDR2: SQVTM and ANQGSEA. V shed 3 bases and J 2 bases; nucleotides not matched to a gene: 7. The CDR3 loop reads CSVDRASGIQETQYF. For the CDR3, the DNA is TGCAGCGTTGATAGGGCTAGCGGGATTCAAGAGACCCAGTACTTC.

This sequence joins TRBV30 and TRBJ2-5; D call uncertain. The J call may be in error: the DNA end matches TRBJ2-7 better. In germline, CDR1 is GTSNPN, CDR2 SVGIG (reference sequence). This CDR3 contains 12 residues. CDR3 region: CAWAESTYEQYF. CDR3 nucleotides: TGTGCCTGGGCCGAGAGCACCTACGAGCAGTACTTC.

Turning to this clone: Other DNA sequences in the sample encode the same CDR3. The chain uses TRBV18 and TRBJ2-3; TRBD1 agrees at 10 bases. The CDR3 covers 14 residues. Germline CDR1 is KGHSH and CDR2 is LQKENI. Trimming cost V 3 bases and J 3 bases; bases outside gene matches: 0. CDR3 sequence (DNA): TGTGCCAGCTCACCGGGACAGGGGACAGATACGCAGTATTTT. This gives the protein CASSPGQGTDTQYF.

V usage is TRBV28 and J usage is TRBJ2-7; a possible D gene is TRBD2 (5 bases). The germline gives CDR1 MDHEN, CDR2 SYDVKM. Trimming cost V 5 bases and J 6 bases, with 11 bases left between them. The CDR3 is 12 amino acids. CDR3 loop: CASSVGVGEQYF. The CDR3 DNA follows: TGTGCCAGCAGTGTCGGGGTCGGCGAGCAGTACTTC.

The chain joins TRBV6-1 to TRBJ1-5, with D perhaps matching TRBD1 (6 bases). The germline CDR1 and CDR2 sequences are MNHNS and SASEGT. Between the trimmed V and J ends, which lost 4 bases and 2 bases, there was a span of 12 bases. The CDR3 extends over 15 amino acids. CDR3 sequence reads: CASSAQGIGNQPQHF. Here the CDR3 DNA reads TGTGCCAGCAGTGCCCAGGGGATCGGCAATCAGCCCCAGCATTTT.

This clone was counted between two and nine times. The chain employs TRBV7-9 and TRBJ1-2; the match to TRBD1 covers 9 bases. Germline lookup yields CDR1 SEHNR and CDR2 FQNEAQ (reference sequence). This CDR3 comprises 15 residues. V shed 5 bases and J 7 bases; nucleotides not matched to a gene: 11. The CDR3 spells CASSPRTGDFSGYTF. CDR3 coding DNA: TGTGCCAGCAGCCCACGGACAGGGGATTTTTCTGGCTACACCTTC.

This clone was picked up a small number of times. The V call is TRBV6-5, the J call TRBJ1-1; D might be TRBD1 (6 bases). The CDR3 sequence is 11 residues long. Germline lookup yields CDR1 MNHEY and CDR2 SVGAGI. Trimming took off 6 bases at V and 8 bases at J, with 10 bases between the two ends. CDR3 residues: CASRQGLEAFF. The CDR3, as DNA: TGTGCCAGCAGGCAGGGGCTCGAAGCTTTCTTT.

This chain links TRBV11-2 with TRBJ2-2; 8 bases are a match to TRBD2. The V segment lost 3 bases and the J segment 1 base; nucleotides outside the gene matches: 4. The CDR3 is 16 residues long. Germline V lookup: CDR1 SGHAT, CDR2 FQNNGV. CDR3 residues: CASSFATSGNTGELFF. In nucleotides, the CDR3 is TGTGCCAGCAGCTTCGCCACTAGCGGGAACACCGGGGAGCTGTTTTTT.

The V and J genes are TRBV27 and TRBJ2-3; 8 bases match TRBD2. The V gene's germline CDR1 is MNHEY and CDR2 SMNVEV (reference sequence). The CDR3 consists of 17 residues. V lost 5 bases and J lost 5; bases outside the gene matches: 15. CDR3 bases: TGTGCCAGCAGTCCCCTCCGTTCGGGAGGGTTGGGAGATACGCAGTATTTT. Encoded protein: CASSPLRSGGLGDTQYF.

This CDR3 reads CAWSVLWGGLFGNTIYF. The CDR3 region has the DNA TGTGCCTGGAGTGTGCTTTGGGGGGGCCTCTTTGGAAACACCATATATTTT. This chain connects TRBV30 to TRBJ1-3; D is perhaps TRBD1 (6 bases). The germline V and J ends were trimmed by 0 bases and 3 bases, with 18 bases remaining between them. The CDR3 length is 17 residues. Germline V gene lookup returns CDR1 GTSNPN and CDR2 SVGIG (reference sequence).

The chain carries TRBV11-3 and TRBJ2-2; TRBD2 agrees at 10 bases. Trimming at V came to 5 bases and at J to 5 bases, leaving 8 bases not matched to a gene. CDR1 is SGHNT, CDR2 YENEEA, per germline. CDR3 length: 16 residues. CDR3 coding DNA: TGTGCCAGCAGCCGAGCCTTGACTAGCGGGACCGGGGAGCTGTTTTTT. It yields the protein CASSRALTSGTGELFF.

This sequence joins TRBV5-6 and TRBJ1-2, with D possibly TRBD1 on 6 matching bases. V was pared by 6 bases and J by 6 bases, with 21 bases between. This CDR3 has 15 residues. Germline CDR1 is SGHDT and CDR2 is YYEEEE. As DNA, the CDR3 is TGTGCCAGCATCAAACTACAGGGTTGGAGTAATGGCTACACCTTC. Residues: CASIKLQGWSNGYTF.

The count of this clone is one. The chain is built from TRBV7-9 and TRBJ2-3; 10 nucleotides match TRBD2. J lost 2 bases, V lost 4 bases, and 6 bases had no gene match. This CDR3 has 16 residues. From germline, CDR1 is SEHNR and CDR2 FQNEAQ (reference sequence). This CDR3 is CASSSPAGGNTDTQYF. The CDR3 bases are TGTGCCAGCAGCTCGCCAGCGGGAGGGAACACAGATACGCAGTATTTT. Filled out from reference TRBV7-9 and TRBJ2-3, the complete variable domain reads DTGVSQNPRHKITKRGQNVTFRCDPISEHNRLYWYRQTLGQGPEFLTYFQNEAQLEKSRLLSDRFSAERPKGSFSTLEIQRTEQGDSAMYLCASSSPAGGNTDTQYFGPGTRLTVL.

This chain uses TRBV2 with TRBJ2-2; D is perhaps TRBD2 (5 bases). The ends were cut back, 4 bases at V and 0 bases at J, with 9 bases in the middle. Per germline, CDR1 SNHLY and CDR2 FYNNEI. CDR3 size: 15 residues. The CDR3 protein is CASSGPAANTGELFF. CDR3 DNA: TGTGCCAGCAGTGGTCCAGCGGCGAACACCGGGGAGCTGTTTTTT.

V gene TRBV10-3 combines with J gene TRBJ1-1; TRBD1 matches at 9 bases. This CDR3 spans 15 amino acids. Unmatched junction bases numbered 7, after V lost 6 bases and J lost 2 bases. Germline V CDR1 and CDR2: ENHRY, SYGVKD. The CDR3 region is CAIRTWTGANTEAFF. The CDR3 DNA sequence: TGTGCCATCAGGACCTGGACAGGGGCAAACACTGAAGCTTTCTTT.

The V call is TRBV27, the J call TRBJ1-2, with D maybe TRBD1 (5 bases). V shed 4 bases and J shed 8 bases, with 20 bases lying between them. There are 15 residues in the CDR3. Germline V gives CDR1 MNHEY, CDR2 SMNVEV (reference sequence). The CDR3 coding sequence is TGTGCCAGCAGTTCGGCCCACCTCTCAGGGATCGGCTACACCTTC. Protein: CASSSAHLSGIGYTF.